These 15 T cell receptor beta chains share one sample of origin, sequenced in a study of monozygotic twins with inflammatory bowel disease. Following a re-call of the 5' RACE reads, TCRdb has one entry per CDR3 protein and lacks DNA. This table lists around 450,000 distinct CDR3 sequences. The sample comprised blood. These receptors all come from a human donor with ulcerative colitis or Crohn's disease, or a healthy co-twin of an affected twin (not recorded which).

The rearrangement joins TRBV7-2 to TRBJ1-5; TCRdb reports TRBD1, a call that lacks DNA to check it against. Germline loops: CDR1 SGHTA, CDR2 FQGNSA. This CDR3 is built from 16 residues. The CDR3 protein is CASSLVPGGLSQPQHF.

The CDR3 here is CASSQDAHEQYF. The chain has TRBV4-1 and TRBJ2-7. The CDR3 is 12 amino acids. CDR1 MGHRA and CDR2 YSYEKL come from the germline V gene.

The chain has TRBV30 and TRBJ2-2. Germline values: CDR1 GTSNPN, CDR2 SVGIG (reference sequence). This CDR3 is 13 amino acids long. The CDR3 sequence is CAWMSQNTGELFF.

The rearrangement links TRBV7-9 to TRBJ1-1; TCRdb's D call of TRBD1 is untestable without DNA. The CDR3 extends over 16 amino acids. From germline, CDR1 is SEHNR and CDR2 FQNEAQ (reference sequence). CDR3 residues: CASSLRQGIGNTEAFF.

The chain recombines TRBV20-1 with TRBJ2-7; TCRdb gives TRBD2 as the D gene, but with no DNA this cannot be confirmed. The CDR3 extends over 14 amino acids. Germline V lookup: CDR1 DFQATT, CDR2 SNEGSKA (reference sequence). The CDR3 sequence is CSVMILAGAYEQYF.

The chain joins TRBV11-2 to TRBJ2-1; lacking DNA, the TRBD2 call made by TCRdb goes unchecked. The length of the CDR3 is 18 residues. Germline loops: CDR1 SGHAT, CDR2 FQNNGV. The CDR3 region is CASRPGLAGGRSYNEQFF.

The CDR3 sequence is CASSLAEIQETQYF. V is TRBV7-9 and J is TRBJ2-5. Germline V gives CDR1 SEHNR, CDR2 FQNEAQ (reference sequence). CDR3 size: 14 residues.

This rearrangement joins TRBV5-5 to TRBJ1-2; the D gene TCRdb calls, TRBD1, cannot be checked with no DNA. The CDR3 extends over 13 amino acids. CDR1 and CDR2 (germline): SGHKS, YYEKEE (reference sequence). The CDR3 sequence: CASRRQGWDGYTF.

The rearrangement joins TRBV24-1 to TRBJ1-5. This CDR3 comprises 15 residues. The germline CDR1 and CDR2 sequences are KGHDR and SFDVKD. The CDR3 here is CATSDSSVGWQPQHF.

The V call is TRBV15, the J call TRBJ2-1; no DNA is available, so the TRBD2 call from TCRdb remains unchecked. The length of the CDR3 is 16 residues. Germline CDR1 is LNHNV and CDR2 is YYDKDF (reference sequence). CDR3 in amino acids: CATSSVAGGLYNEQFF.

CDR3 sequence: CASSQGHEQYF. This rearrangement joins TRBV3-1 to TRBJ2-7. The germline CDR1 and CDR2 sequences are LGHDT and YNNKEL (reference sequence). The CDR3 runs 11 residues.

The CDR3 region is CATSREGARGNTIYF. The genes are TRBV15 and TRBJ1-3; the D gene TCRdb calls, TRBD1, cannot be checked with no DNA. The CDR3 spans 15 residues. Germline-derived CDR1 and CDR2 are LNHNV and YYDKDF (reference sequence).

V is TRBV5-1 and J is TRBJ2-3; as DNA is missing, the TRBD2 call by TCRdb cannot be tested. The CDR3 contains 16 residues. Looked up from germline, CDR1 is SGHRS and CDR2 is YFSETQ. Here the CDR3 reads CASSTSLAGATDTQYF.

The V and J genes are TRBV5-1 and TRBJ2-1; the D call from TCRdb, TRBD1, cannot be confirmed without DNA. The CDR3 spans 14 residues. CDR1 is SGHRS, CDR2 YFSETQ, per germline. The CDR3 spells CASIPGGRNNEQFF. Together with reference TRBV5-1 and TRBJ2-1, the CDR3 gives the full variable domain: KAGVTQTPRYLIKTRGQQVTLSCSPISGHRSVSWYQQTPGQGLQFLFEYFSETQRNKGNFPGRFSGRQFSNSRSEMNVSTLELGDSALYLCASIPGGRNNEQFFGPGTRLTVL.

The J gene is TRBJ1-1, the V gene TRBV4-1. The CDR3 is made up of 15 amino acids. Looked up from germline, CDR1 is MGHRA and CDR2 is YSYEKL. CDR3 region: CASSVRDHGGTEAFF.